Listed here are 21 T cell receptor beta chains from one sample, sequenced in a study of T cells after yellow fever vaccination. In TCRdb, the 5' RACE reads were re-called with MiXCR into one record per CDR3 protein. The table records under 150,000 distinct CDR3 sequences, 6.5% to 8.5% of them present only once. Sequenced material: CD4+ T cells sorted from PBMCs, taken 5 days after the yellow fever booster vaccination. All receptors derive from a man aged 25 to 40 who received the YFV17D yellow fever vaccine.

This clonotype was found many times. The J gene is TRBJ1-2, the V gene TRBV7-9; 8 nucleotides agree with TRBD1. After removal of 4 bases from V and 8 bases from J, the junction contained 9 bases not matched to a gene. In germline, CDR1 is SEHNR, CDR2 FQNEAQ (reference sequence). The CDR3 has 14 amino acids. The DNA for the CDR3 is TGTGCCAGCAGCTCGACAGGGGCCGTAGGGGGCTACACCTTC. Translated: CASSSTGAVGGYTF.

In the case of this clonotype: A much larger clone sits a single nucleotide away, making a read error possible. For the CDR3, the DNA is TGCGCCAGCAGCTACCGGGCGAATGAGGGAGAGACCCAGTACTTC. It codes for CASSYRANEGETQYF. The chain is built from TRBV5-1 and TRBJ2-5, with TRBD2 as a possible D gene (5 bases). With 3 bases removed from V and 4 bases from J, the gap between germline ends came to 16 bases. Germline assignment: CDR1 SGHRS and CDR2 YFSETQ. CDR3 size: 15 residues.

This clonotype was seen repeatedly, ten times or more. CDR3 sequence (DNA): TGTGCCAGCAGTGAAGGGTCCCCATCAAACTATGGCTACACCTTC. As protein: CASSEGSPSNYGYTF. The chain couples TRBV2 to TRBJ1-2; D unclear. Trimming cost V 1 base and J 2 bases, with 11 bases left between them. This CDR3 region has 15 residues. Germline V lookup: CDR1 SNHLY, CDR2 FYNNEI. Looking up the rest from reference TRBV2 and TRBJ1-2 gives the full variable domain: EPEVTQTPSHQVTQMGQEVILRCVPISNHLYFYWYRQILGQKVEFLVSFYNNEISEKSEIFDDQFSVERPDGSNFTLKIRSTKLEDSAMYFCASSEGSPSNYGYTFGSGTRLTVV.

This clonotype occurred many times. The chain joins TRBV10-3 to TRBJ1-5, with 7 bases lining up with TRBD1. Losses at the gene ends were 0 bases for V and 7 bases for J; bases not matched to a gene: 6. The germline gives CDR1 ENHRY, CDR2 SYGVKD. This CDR3 is 15 amino acids long. The CDR3 nucleotides are TGTGCCATCAGTGAGTCTCCAGGGGGAAGCCAGCCCCAGCATTTT. As protein: CAISESPGGSQPQHF.

This chain links TRBV30 with TRBJ1-5; the D is unclear. CDR1 and CDR2 from the germline V gene are GTSNPN and SVGIG (reference sequence). The CDR3 is 12 residues long. The V end lost 1 base, the J end lost 7 bases, and 8 bases lay between the germline ends. The CDR3 is CAWSGVKQPQHF. The CDR3 coding sequence is TGTGCCTGGAGTGGGGTTAAGCAGCCCCAGCATTTT.

This clonotype has a count of ten or more. The chain carries TRBV7-9 and TRBJ1-6; D not certain. This CDR3 comprises 14 residues. The V gene's germline CDR1 is SEHNR and CDR2 FQNEAQ (reference sequence). Trimming shortened V by 3 bases and J by 9 bases, and 12 bases separated the two germline ends. The CDR3 coding sequence is TGTGCCAGCAGCTTTACGCAAACGGTTTCACCCCTCCACTTT. Amino acids: CASSFTQTVSPLHF.

This clonotype was recorded many times. This sequence joins TRBV4-3 and TRBJ2-5; D possibly corresponds to TRBD2 (5 bases). The CDR3 has 14 amino acids. Trimming stripped 0 bases from V and 5 bases from J, with 10 bases between. CDR1 is LGHNA, CDR2 YSLEER, per germline. DNA for the CDR3: TGCGCCAGCAGCCAAGACCCACCGGGGGAGACCCAGTACTTC. It codes for CASSQDPPGETQYF.

This clonotype was recorded many times. A read error may produce the germline difference seen at one junction end. The V and J genes are TRBV20-1 and TRBJ2-1; D may be TRBD2 (5 bases). CDR1 DFQATT and CDR2 SNEGSKA come from the germline V gene (reference sequence). The CDR3 covers 11 residues. Written as DNA, the CDR3 is TGCAGTGGAAAGGACTCCTATATTGGGTCCTTC. Translated: CSGKDSYIGSF.

This clonotype was seen ten or more times. The V and J genes are TRBV5-1 and TRBJ2-7; tentative D call: TRBD2 (5 bases). CDR3 length: 13 residues. Per the germline V gene, CDR1 is SGHRS and CDR2 is YFSETQ. The V and J ends lost 7 bases and 5 bases respectively, with 16 bases between them. The CDR3 region is CASHLGGSNEQYF. The CDR3 bases are TGCGCCAGCCATCTAGGAGGTTCCAACGAGCAGTACTTC.

The sample holds many counts of this clonotype. In DNA form, the CDR3 reads TGCAGTGCTAGAGTAACAGGGGGCTATAATTCACCCCTCCACTTT. Residues: CSARVTGGYNSPLHF. This chain links TRBV20-1 with TRBJ1-6; the match to TRBD1 covers 8 bases. Germline CDR1 reads DFQATT; CDR2 reads SNEGSKA (reference sequence). The V and J ends lost 1 base and 3 bases, in that order; junction bases with no gene match: 2. This CDR3 spans 15 amino acids.

This clonotype was observed many times. The chain uses TRBV5-1 and TRBJ2-5, with 8 nucleotides matching TRBD1. Looked up from germline, CDR1 is SGHRS and CDR2 is YFSETQ. V was clipped by 1 base and J by 3 bases; unmatched bases: 2. CDR3 length equals 14 residues. CDR3 loop: CASSLNRGKETQYF. The CDR3 bases are TGCGCCAGCAGCTTGAACAGGGGGAAAGAGACCCAGTACTTC.

This clonotype was observed a few times. The chain uses TRBV29-1 and TRBJ2-2, with TRBD2 identical over 7 bases. CDR1 SQVTM and CDR2 ANQGSEA come from the germline V gene. V gave up 4 bases and J gave up 3 bases; unmatched junction bases: 5. The CDR3 contains 14 residues. The CDR3 bases are TGCAGCGTTGTCCCGGGACTACACACCGGGGAGCTGTTTTTT. This gives the protein CSVVPGLHTGELFF.

This clonotype was seen many times. The rearrangement uses TRBV7-2 and TRBJ2-5; D is undetermined. The CDR3 is 14 residues long. Trimming took 5 bases from V and 0 from J, leaving 10 bases between them. CDR1 and CDR2 (germline): SGHTA, FQGNSA. The DNA for the CDR3 is TGTGCCAGCAGCCCCGGAGAGTACCAAGAGACCCAGTACTTC. This codes for CASSPGEYQETQYF.

In this sample, this clonotype turned up many times. The gene calls are TRBV11-2 and TRBJ2-5; 8 positions match TRBD2. The germline V gene encodes CDR1 SGHAT and CDR2 FQNNGV. V lost 5 bases and J lost 2; bases outside the gene matches: 19. This CDR3 is 19 amino acids long. The CDR3 spells CASSVTQELAGMGQETQYF. Here the CDR3 DNA reads TGTGCCAGCAGCGTAACACAGGAGTTAGCGGGAATGGGACAAGAGACCCAGTACTTC.

At least ten counts were recorded for this clonotype. The rearrangement uses TRBV7-2 and TRBJ2-7; 7 bases align to TRBD2. The germline gives CDR1 SGHTA, CDR2 FQGNSA. The length of the CDR3 is 15 residues. V shed 1 base and J 0 bases; nucleotides not matched to a gene: 3. In DNA form, the CDR3 reads TGTGCCAGCAGCTTAGAGGCGGGGGTCTCCTACGAGCAGTACTTC. This codes for CASSLEAGVSYEQYF. The variable domain in full, with the rest retrieved from reference TRBV7-2 and TRBJ2-7, is GAGVSQSPSNKVTEKGKDVELRCDPISGHTALYWYRQSLGQGLEFLIYFQGNSAPDKSGLPSDRFSAERTGGSVSTLTIQRTQQEDSAVYLCASSLEAGVSYEQYFGPGTRLTVT.

This clonotype was seen repeatedly, ten times or more. The genes are TRBV6-1 and TRBJ2-2; possible D gene TRBD2, 5 bases. V was trimmed by 5 bases and J by 0 bases, leaving 13 bases between them. Per the germline V gene, CDR1 is MNHNS and CDR2 is SASEGT. The CDR3 length is 16 residues. The CDR3 DNA reads as TGTGCCAGCAGTCCCTTAGCGAGACCGAACACCGGGGAGCTGTTTTTT. As protein: CASSPLARPNTGELFF.

This clonotype was recorded many times. The rearrangement joins TRBV7-2 to TRBJ2-2; D might be TRBD2 (5 bases). The length of the CDR3 is 14 residues. V was shortened by 6 bases and J by 4 bases, with 12 bases between the two germline ends. Germline-derived CDR1 and CDR2 are SGHTA and FQGNSA. CDR3 sequence: CASRRDTSTGELFF. The CDR3 DNA reads TGTGCCAGCAGGCGTGACACTAGCACCGGGGAGCTGTTTTTT.

The chain combines TRBV12-3 or TRBV12-4 with TRBJ2-7; maybe TRBD2 (6 bases). CDR3 size: 14 residues. Trimming pared 5 bases from V and 0 bases from J, leaving 11 bases between. The CDR3 sequence: CASSRRGRSYEQYF. DNA of the CDR3: TGTGCCAGCAGTAGGCGGGGCCGCTCCTACGAGCAGTACTTC.

This clonotype was seen at least ten times. CDR3: CASSRTEWGYTF. CDR3 DNA: TGTGCCAGCAGTCGGACGGAATGGGGGTACACCTTC. The rearrangement joins TRBV12-3 or TRBV12-4 to TRBJ1-2; TRBD1 is a possible D gene (5 bases). This CDR3 has 12 amino acids. V dropped 5 bases and J dropped 11 bases, with 15 bases sitting between them.

This clonotype was detected ten times or more. This CDR3 is CASSQVRGSSEQYF. CDR3 DNA: TGTGCCAGCAGCCAAGTGCGCGGGAGCTCCGAGCAGTACTTC. The chain carries TRBV3-1 and TRBJ2-7; TRBD2 agrees at 7 bases. V dropped 1 base and J dropped 6; count of bases not matched to a gene: 6. The germline V gene has CDR1 LGHDT and CDR2 YNNKEL (reference sequence). The CDR3 extends over 14 amino acids.

This clonotype came up many times. The CDR3 nucleotides are TGTGCCAGCAGCATACACAGGGATTCACCCCTCCACTTT. Its translation is CASSIHRDSPLHF. The chain carries TRBV11-3 and TRBJ1-6; a weak D match, TRBD1 (6 bases). The ends were cut back, 5 bases at V and 8 bases at J, with 10 bases in the middle. The germline gives CDR1 SGHNT, CDR2 YENEEA. CDR3 length: 13 residues.